The source of this T cell receptor beta chain is a study of T cell repertoires in cytomegalovirus infection. This clonotype was found many times. TCRdb recomputed calls from the reads with MiXCR, one row per CDR3 protein. The sample carries a few hundred thousand distinct CDR3 sequences, 15% to 20% recorded once. The ends lost 7 bases at V and 3 bases at J; junction bases unmatched: 10. The germline CDR1 and CDR2 sequences are SGHTA and FQGNSA. The CDR3 spans 15 residues. This chain connects TRBV7-2 to TRBJ2-3; 7 bases agree with TRBD2. The TCR was taken from a human donor in good health (CMV status not recorded). Some clones in this sample may be carry-over from other donors' samples. Sequenced material: PBMCs. The CDR3 sequence is CASTIYWGGTDTQYF. CDR3 nucleotides: TGTGCCAGCACTATCTACTGGGGGGGGACAGATACGCAGTATTTT.